This TCR beta chain was identified during a study of T cell repertoires in cytomegalovirus infection. Study overall: Both CMV infection and a matching HLA type were indicated by public TCR beta signatures.

TCRdb reprocessed the reads with MiXCR, giving one entry per CDR3 protein. The repertoire holds about 110,000 distinct CDR3 sequences, with 29% as singletons. This clonotype was found a few times. Its matching antigen is unknown. CDR1 is SGHVS, CDR2 FNYEAQ, per germline. CDR3 length: 14 residues. The J segment lost 4 bases and the V segment lost 7 bases, leaving 6 bases of the junction unmatched. The receptor's source is a human donor in good health (CMV status not recorded). Some clones in this sample may be carry-over from other donors' samples. The genes are TRBV7-6 and TRBJ2-1, with 8 bases identical to TRBD2. The starting material was CD8+ T cells from cultured PBMCs, obtained from culture after CMV antigen stimulation. Here the CDR3 DNA reads TGTGCCAGCACCCCGGGGGGGGGTTACAATGAGCAGTTCTTC. Its protein is CASTPGGGYNEQFF.